This TCR beta chain was recorded in a study of radiotherapy plus CTLA-4 blockade in lung cancer. Study in general: Disease control reached roughly 33%, with objective responses in over 15%.

The data were produced by immunoSEQ multiplex PCR, yet TCRdb's version contains in-frame clones alone and is incomplete. The sample holds 100,000 or so clones, roughly 80% seen once. CDR3 length: 13 residues. V lost 5 bases, J lost 7 bases, and 11 bases lay in between. Per the germline V gene, CDR1 is KGHSH and CDR2 is LQKENI. The sequencing here drew on peripheral blood, taken from a patient treated with radiotherapy plus ipilimumab. The sequence was obtained from a human donor with non-small cell lung cancer that progressed on radiotherapy plus ipilimumab. The V gene is TRBV18, the J gene TRBJ2-2; D gene ambiguous. The CDR3 loop is CASSSDQRGELFF. DNA for the CDR3: TGTGCCAGCTCATCAGACCAGCGCGGGGAGCTGTTTTTT.